Listed below are T cell receptor beta chains from one sample, sequenced in a study of blood T cell repertoires in COVID-19. Only in-frame clones appear in the TCRdb table, and some are missing; sequencing was by immunoSEQ multiplex PCR. This table has more than 250,000 clones, approximately 84% appearing once. The sequencing sample was made of peripheral blood. The receptors were sampled from a human donor in a cohort sampled during active COVID-19. CDR3s include the opening cysteine and the closing phenylalanine or tryptophan. Fields, in order: V gene, clone size, D gene, CDR3 protein. The D gene is left open where the match is weak. The listing skips clone size in some rows; elsewhere it reads once, few, many or a size class.

>TRBV19|NA|TRBD1
CASKDRVNQPQHF
>TRBV23-1|NA|NA
CASSQPLATGSFSYEQYF
>TRBV5-1|NA|NA
CASSLDRHGYGYTF
>TRBV29-1|NA|TRBD2
CSVAPSGRISDTQYF
>TRBV6-5|once|NA
CASNSNRFNQPQHF
>TRBV7-2|NA|TRBD1
CASSGQGAASTDTQYF
>TRBV10-3|once|NA
CATTGSGNTIYF
>TRBV7-2|once|NA
CASSLGSGMNTEAFF
>TRBV6-2/TRBV6-3|NA|NA
CASSTPRVNTEAFF
>TRBV2|NA|TRBD1
CASSVDRGGTYEQYF
>TRBV28|NA|TRBD2
CASSLTSGSYNEQFF
>TRBV2|NA|TRBD2
CASSALAGGPGEQFF
>TRBV15|NA|TRBD1
CATSRPTLKTGSSGANVLTF
>TRBV4-3|NA|NA
CASSQEGRGYHEQYF
>TRBV10-3|NA|NA
CAIGGSSSGNTIYF
>TRBV9|NA|NA
CASSPDKDTQYF
>TRBV5-5|NA|NA
CASSPYLGASTIYF
>TRBV7-9|NA|TRBD1
CASRIGTGYSNQPQHF
>TRBV7-3|NA|TRBD2
CASSSLAGTSGQETQYF
>TRBV3-1/TRBV3-2|NA|NA
CASSLSYEQYF
>TRBV10-3|NA|NA
CAISSAYEQYF
>TRBV19|NA|TRBD1
CASKPGTDGYEQYF
>TRBV5-1|once|NA
CASSPSAGSRSRLSSYNEQFF
>TRBV7-8|NA|TRBD1
CASSLVHGTGGEKLFF
>TRBV4-1|many|NA
CASSQENQGSIVNTGELFF
>TRBV18|NA|NA
CASSPTGGVKEKLFF
>TRBV7-6|NA|TRBD2
CASSPVLAGVNNEQFF
>TRBV6-5|NA|NA
CASSYSRAGNYGYTF
>TRBV5-1|NA|TRBD1
CASSLVDRGSETQYF
>TRBV20-1|NA|NA
CSVEPPTGYTF
>TRBV7-8|NA|NA
CASSYTRNSYEQYF
>TRBV6-4|once|NA
CASSQRPGAYEQYF
>TRBV7-7|NA|TRBD1
CASSERTGTRDTQYF
>TRBV5-6|NA|NA
CASSLDGDSGNTIYF
>TRBV6-2/TRBV6-3|NA|NA
CASSPNQQANYGYTF
>TRBV11-2|NA|TRBD2
CASSATSSGGSETQYF
>TRBV27|NA|NA
CASSLFGRGEWGYTF
>TRBV15|NA|NA
CATSRDAAGTDEYF
>TRBV21-1|once|NA
CASSDGKRDLTGGSSYNEQFF
>TRBV4-2|once|TRBD2
CASSPSASGGYEQYF
>TRBV4-2|NA|TRBD1
CASSYRTGEETQYF
>TRBV5-4|NA|NA
CASSPGRGYEQYF
>TRBV28|NA|NA
CASSEQGNYGYTF
>TRBV6-2/TRBV6-3|NA|NA
CASSPGSTEAFF
>TRBV5-1|NA|TRBD2
CASSFSSGLKETQYF
>TRBV6-5|NA|NA
CASSPGFRWEETQYF
>TRBV6-5|NA|NA
CATRAVTDTQYF
>TRBV7-7|few|NA
CASSAAGAGETQYF
>TRBV6-4|NA|TRBD1
CASSDSYRGFRTEAFF
>TRBV28|NA|NA
CASMFGGSSGNTIYF
>TRBV27|NA|TRBD2
CASSSIAGRSSYEQYF
>TRBV11-2|NA|NA
CASSLTPTRLNEKLFF
>TRBV18|once|TRBD1
CASSPVGRGNNQPQHF
>TRBV10-3|few|TRBD1
CAISDPGTGDNEQFF
>TRBV5-8|NA|NA
CASSLSTLEAFF
>TRBV2|NA|NA
CASCPEKNYEQYF